The next 2 T cell receptor beta chains were all read from a single sample in a study of cytomegalovirus exposure and HLA in healthy donors. The PCR ran on 60 Vbeta and 13 Jbeta primers. Profiled with immunoSEQ multiplex PCR; TCRdb holds only in-frame clones, not every one. This sample has approximately 190,000 clones, with 75% to 90% found just once. The source material was PBMCs. The receptors were sampled from a woman aged 45-65 years in good health and CMV-seropositive.

The chain links TRBV5-1 to TRBJ2-7, with 7 bases matching TRBD2. This CDR3 comprises 15 residues. Germline V gene data show CDR1 as SGHRS and CDR2 as YFSETQ. V was pared by 0 bases and J by 1 base, with 4 bases of the junction left unmatched. DNA for the CDR3: TGCGCCAGCAGCTTGGAGCGGGGTCCATCCTACGAGCAGTACTTC. Residues: CASSLERGPSYEQYF.

This chain connects TRBV9 to TRBJ2-3; 9 bases match TRBD2. The CDR3 runs 16 residues. V shed 3 bases, J shed 4 bases, and the junction held 9 bases outside the gene matches. Per germline, CDR1 SGDLS and CDR2 YYNGEE. The CDR3 nucleotides are TGTGCCAGCAGCGCTTATGGGGCTAGCGGGGCAGATACGCAGTATTTT. Amino acid sequence: CASSAYGASGADTQYF.